The entry that follows covers one T cell receptor (beta chain) sequence. This clonotype was detected only a few times. There is no known antigen for this receptor. Within one base of it there is no much larger clone, and no base qualities were kept. Its CDR3 holds 16 amino acids, cysteine through phenylalanine. This entry keeps only the CDR3 DNA: 48 bases, framed from base 1. CDR1 is given as SGHTA and CDR2 as FQGTGA, both from the germline V gene. V and J lose 5 bases and 1 base, and a span of 16 bases separates them. Every donor in the study was a healthy Caucasian. Three unrelated non-twin adults were additionally sequenced: a male aged 18 to 29, a male aged 50 to 60 and a female aged 50 to 60. Using Miltenyi CD45RO+ enrichment and human naive T-cell isolation kits, memory (CD45RO+) and naive T cells were isolated from PBMC. The data were obtained in a study of identical twins (dated by TCRdb to the mid-2010s). In terms of the full investigation: The study deep-sequenced TCR alpha and beta repertoires from monozygotic twins, unrelated adults of various ages and cord blood to test whether fetal clonotypes persist. To rule out contamination, replicate twin experiments were performed at different times with different library preparation protocols. What the research found in general, with its limitations: Compared with coincidental sharing between unrelated individuals, an excess of low generation-probability sequences was observed among out-of-frame TCR alpha sequences shared between twins. Abundant cord blood beta clonotypes had fewer insertions, young adult naive repertoires showed a similar but weaker trend, and memory repertoires showed no such trend. The excess sharing between twins in beta out-of-frame sequences was weaker because fewer shared sequences reduced the signal-to-noise ratio. Recombination models systematically underestimated out-of-frame TCR alpha sharing in monozygotic twins but agreed with sharing between unrelated individuals. Because the same donors could not be followed over many years, the conclusions relied on cross-sectional statistical analysis. Invariant T cells such as MAIT and iNKT could partly confound zero-insertion analyses, although diverse VJ usage argued against such confounding for most clonotypes.

Library preparation employed 5' RACE. Sequencing was carried out with an Illumina HiSeq 2000. Template switching introduced a universal primer binding site; the final cDNA contained a unique molecular identifier, enabling accurate counting of TCR cDNA molecules. Specific primers in the conserved constant-segment region were used to synthesize first-strand cDNA for TCR alpha and beta chains. To control for contamination, every cDNA library carried two barcodes: a SMART-Mk sample barcode plus Illumina barcodes. Two successive PCR steps introduced TruSeq adapter sequences along with Illumina sample barcodes. The TCR alpha and beta cDNA libraries were sequenced on the Illumina HiSeq platform using custom primers. The authors processed their data as follows. MiGEC processed the raw reads to extract unique molecular identifiers, while MiXCR was used to determine the CDR3 positions. For each individual, recombination models were inferred using an EM algorithm with the repgenHMM and IGoR tools. Shared clonotypes were analyzed with the tcR package in R, and sharing was normalized by the product of cloneset sizes. To study raw recombination free of thymic and clonal selection effects, out-of-frame nonproductive sequences were analyzed. TCRdb itself trimmed the public reads at Q25 with fastp, ran MiXCR and retained productive beta chains. All rows with the same CDR3 protein become a single entry with the most common DNA and genes. It is TCRdb's table, rather than the study itself, that gives the V and J calls and clone size. The sample includes 350,000 to 450,000 distinct CDR3 sequences, with less than 20% observed a single time. Jointly, the top ten make up less than 15% of the sample.

The V and J genes are TRBV7-3 and TRBJ2-3; the D gene is possibly TRBD2, with 5 bases matching. The source of this sequence is a man aged 45 to 65 in good health. Source material: naive T cells sorted from blood. Reading the label with the study, this specimen's cell subset or site is: cells isolated with a human naive T-cell isolation kit. The CDR3 region reads CASSRWGSVGTDTQYF. At the DNA level, the sequence is TGTGCCAGCAGCCGCTGGGGTAGCGTTGGCACAGATACGCAGTATTTT.